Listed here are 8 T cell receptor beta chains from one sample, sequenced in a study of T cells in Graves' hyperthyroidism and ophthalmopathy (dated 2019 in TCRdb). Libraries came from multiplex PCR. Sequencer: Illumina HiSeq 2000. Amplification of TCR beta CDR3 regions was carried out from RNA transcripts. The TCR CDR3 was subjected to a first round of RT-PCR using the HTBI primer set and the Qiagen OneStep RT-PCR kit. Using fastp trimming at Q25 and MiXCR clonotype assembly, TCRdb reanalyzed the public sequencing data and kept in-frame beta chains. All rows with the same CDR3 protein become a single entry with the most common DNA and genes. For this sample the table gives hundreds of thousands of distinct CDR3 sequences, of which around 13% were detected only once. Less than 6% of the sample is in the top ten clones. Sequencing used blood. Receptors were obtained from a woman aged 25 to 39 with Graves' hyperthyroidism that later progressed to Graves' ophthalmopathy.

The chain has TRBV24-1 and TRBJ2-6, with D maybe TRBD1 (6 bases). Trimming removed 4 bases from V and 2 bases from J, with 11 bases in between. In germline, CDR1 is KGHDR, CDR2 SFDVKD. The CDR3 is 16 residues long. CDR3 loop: CATSESTGTGANVLTF. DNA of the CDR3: TGTGCCACCAGTGAGTCGACAGGAACTGGGGCCAACGTCCTGACTTTC.

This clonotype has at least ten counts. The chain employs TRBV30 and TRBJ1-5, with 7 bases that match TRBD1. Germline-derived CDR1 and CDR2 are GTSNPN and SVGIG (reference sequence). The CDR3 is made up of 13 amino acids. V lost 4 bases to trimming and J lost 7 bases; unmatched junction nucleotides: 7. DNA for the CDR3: TGTGCCTGGACCACAGGGGCGGAGCAGCCCCAGCATTTT. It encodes CAWTTGAEQPQHF.

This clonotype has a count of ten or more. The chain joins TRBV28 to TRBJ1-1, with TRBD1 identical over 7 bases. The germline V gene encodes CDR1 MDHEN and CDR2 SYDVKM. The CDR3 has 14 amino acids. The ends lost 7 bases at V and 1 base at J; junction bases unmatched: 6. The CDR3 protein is CASIRQGWNTEAFF. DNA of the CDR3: TGTGCCAGCATTAGACAGGGCTGGAACACTGAAGCTTTCTTT.

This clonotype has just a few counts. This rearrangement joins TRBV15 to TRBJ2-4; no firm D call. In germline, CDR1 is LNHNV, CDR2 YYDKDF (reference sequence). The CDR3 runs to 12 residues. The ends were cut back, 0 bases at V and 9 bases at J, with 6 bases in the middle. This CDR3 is CATSRDTGIQYF. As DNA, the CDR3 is TGTGCCACCAGCAGAGATACCGGCATTCAGTACTTC.

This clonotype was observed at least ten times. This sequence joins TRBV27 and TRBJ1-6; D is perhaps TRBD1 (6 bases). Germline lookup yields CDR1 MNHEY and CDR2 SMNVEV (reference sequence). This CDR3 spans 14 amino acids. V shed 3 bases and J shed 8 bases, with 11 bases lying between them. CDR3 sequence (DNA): TGTGCCAGCAGTTTCTGGACAGACCATTCACCCCTCCACTTT. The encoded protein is CASSFWTDHSPLHF.

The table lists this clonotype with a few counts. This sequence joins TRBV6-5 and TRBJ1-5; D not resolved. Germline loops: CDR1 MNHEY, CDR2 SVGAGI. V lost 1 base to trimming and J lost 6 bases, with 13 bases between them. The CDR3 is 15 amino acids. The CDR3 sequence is CASSYLSGMGQPQHF. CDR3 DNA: TGTGCCAGCAGTTACTTGTCTGGGATGGGTCAGCCCCAGCATTTT.

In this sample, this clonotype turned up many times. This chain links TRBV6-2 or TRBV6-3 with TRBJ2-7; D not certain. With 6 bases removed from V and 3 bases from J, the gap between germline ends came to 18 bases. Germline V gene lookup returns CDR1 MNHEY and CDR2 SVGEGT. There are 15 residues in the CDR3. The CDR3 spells CASSPHVVRYYEQYF. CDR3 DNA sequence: TGTGCCAGCAGCCCCCACGTGGTCCGCTACTACGAGCAGTACTTC.

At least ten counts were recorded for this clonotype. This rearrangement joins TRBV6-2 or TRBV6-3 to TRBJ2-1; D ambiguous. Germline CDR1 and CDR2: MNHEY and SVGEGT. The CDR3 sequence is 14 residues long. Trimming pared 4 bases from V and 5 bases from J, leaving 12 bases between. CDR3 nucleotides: TGTGCCAGCAGTTCCGAAATCCAGGACAATGAGCAGTTCTTC. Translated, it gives CASSSEIQDNEQFF.